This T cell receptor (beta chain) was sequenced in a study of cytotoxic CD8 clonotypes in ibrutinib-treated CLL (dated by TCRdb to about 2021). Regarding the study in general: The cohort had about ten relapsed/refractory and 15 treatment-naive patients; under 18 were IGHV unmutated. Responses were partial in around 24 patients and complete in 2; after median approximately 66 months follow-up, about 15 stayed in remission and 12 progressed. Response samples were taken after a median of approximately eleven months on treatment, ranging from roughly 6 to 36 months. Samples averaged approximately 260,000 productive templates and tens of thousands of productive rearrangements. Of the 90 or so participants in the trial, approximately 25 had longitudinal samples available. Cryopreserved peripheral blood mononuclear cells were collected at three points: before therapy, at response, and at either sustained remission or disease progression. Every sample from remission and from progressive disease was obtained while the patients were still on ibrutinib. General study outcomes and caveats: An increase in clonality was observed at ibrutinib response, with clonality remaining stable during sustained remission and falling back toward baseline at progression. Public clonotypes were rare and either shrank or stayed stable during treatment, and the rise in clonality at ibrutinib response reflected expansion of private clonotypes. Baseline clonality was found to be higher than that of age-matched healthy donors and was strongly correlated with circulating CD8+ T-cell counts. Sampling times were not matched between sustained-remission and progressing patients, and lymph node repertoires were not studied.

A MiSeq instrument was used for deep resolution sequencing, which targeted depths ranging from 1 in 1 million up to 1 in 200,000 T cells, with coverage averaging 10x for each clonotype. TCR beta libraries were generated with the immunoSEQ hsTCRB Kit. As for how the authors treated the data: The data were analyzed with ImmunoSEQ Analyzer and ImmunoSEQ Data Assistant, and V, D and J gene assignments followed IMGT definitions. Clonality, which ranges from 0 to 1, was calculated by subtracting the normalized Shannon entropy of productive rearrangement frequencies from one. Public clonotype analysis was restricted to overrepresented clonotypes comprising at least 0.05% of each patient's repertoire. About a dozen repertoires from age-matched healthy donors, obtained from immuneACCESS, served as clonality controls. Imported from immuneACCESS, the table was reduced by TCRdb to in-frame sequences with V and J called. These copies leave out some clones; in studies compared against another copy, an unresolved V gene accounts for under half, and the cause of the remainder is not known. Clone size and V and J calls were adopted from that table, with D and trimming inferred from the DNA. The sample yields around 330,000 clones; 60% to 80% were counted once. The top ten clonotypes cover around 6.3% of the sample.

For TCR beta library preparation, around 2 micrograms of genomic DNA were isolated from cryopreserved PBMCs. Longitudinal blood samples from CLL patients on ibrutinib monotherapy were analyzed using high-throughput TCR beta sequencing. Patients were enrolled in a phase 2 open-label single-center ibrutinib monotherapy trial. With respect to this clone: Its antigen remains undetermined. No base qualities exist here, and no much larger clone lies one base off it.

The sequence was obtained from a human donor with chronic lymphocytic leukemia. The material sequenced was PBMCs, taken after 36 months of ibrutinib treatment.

Here the CDR3 is given as CASSDRTPPYGYTF. The DNA sequence follows: TGTGCCAGCAGCGATCGGACACCGCCATATGGCTACACCTTC. The rearrangement combines TRBV11-3 with TRBJ1-2; the D gene is perhaps TRBD1, on 5 matching bases. Reading the germline V gene gives CDR1 SGHNT and CDR2 YENEEA. There are 14 amino acids in the CDR3, from cysteine to phenylalanine inclusive. The read is trimmed to its CDR3 DNA, 42 bases read in frame from base 1. V was cut back by 5 bases and J by 5 bases, leaving a gap of 15 bases between them.